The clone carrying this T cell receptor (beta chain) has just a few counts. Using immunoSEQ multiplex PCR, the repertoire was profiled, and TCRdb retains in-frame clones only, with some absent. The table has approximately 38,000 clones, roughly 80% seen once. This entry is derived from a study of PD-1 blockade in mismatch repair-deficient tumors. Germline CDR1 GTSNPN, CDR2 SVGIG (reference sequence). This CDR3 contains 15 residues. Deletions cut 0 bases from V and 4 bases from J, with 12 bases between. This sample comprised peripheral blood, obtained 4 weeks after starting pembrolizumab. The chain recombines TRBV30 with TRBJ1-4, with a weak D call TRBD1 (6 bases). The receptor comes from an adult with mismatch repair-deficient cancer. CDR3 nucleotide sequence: TGTGCCTGGAGTGTAGGGGGAGGGGGTAATGAAAAACTGTTTTTT. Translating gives CAWSVGGGGNEKLFF.